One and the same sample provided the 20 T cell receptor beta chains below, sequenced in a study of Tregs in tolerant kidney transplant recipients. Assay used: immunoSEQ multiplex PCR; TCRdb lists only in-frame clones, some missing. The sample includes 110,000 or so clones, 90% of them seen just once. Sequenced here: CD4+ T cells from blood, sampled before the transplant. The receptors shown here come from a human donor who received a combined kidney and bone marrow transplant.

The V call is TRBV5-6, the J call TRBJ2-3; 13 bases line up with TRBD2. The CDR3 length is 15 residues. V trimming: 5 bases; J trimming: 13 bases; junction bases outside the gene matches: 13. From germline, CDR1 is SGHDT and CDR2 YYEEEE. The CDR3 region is CASRARGLAGEPEYF. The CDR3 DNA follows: TGTGCCAGCAGGGCCCGCGGACTAGCGGGAGAGCCCGAGTATTTT.

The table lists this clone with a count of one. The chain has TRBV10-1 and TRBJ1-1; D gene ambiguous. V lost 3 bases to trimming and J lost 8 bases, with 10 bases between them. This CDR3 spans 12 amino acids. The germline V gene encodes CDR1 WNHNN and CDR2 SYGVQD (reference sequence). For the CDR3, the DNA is TGCGCCAGCAGTGACCGCATGGGCGAAGCTTTCTTT. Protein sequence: CASSDRMGEAFF.

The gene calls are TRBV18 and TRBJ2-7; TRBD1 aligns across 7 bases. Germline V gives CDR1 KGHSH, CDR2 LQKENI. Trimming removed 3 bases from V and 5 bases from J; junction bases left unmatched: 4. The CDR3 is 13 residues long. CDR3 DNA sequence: TGTGCCAGCTCACCCCGACAGGGTAACGAGCAGTACTTC. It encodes CASSPRQGNEQYF.

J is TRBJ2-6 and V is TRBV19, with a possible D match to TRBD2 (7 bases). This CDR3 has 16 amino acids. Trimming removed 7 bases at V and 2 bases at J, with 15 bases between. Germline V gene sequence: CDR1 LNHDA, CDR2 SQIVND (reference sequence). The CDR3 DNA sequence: TGTGCCAGTACTCCGGAGGGGGGGGCTGGGGCCAACGTCCTGACTTTC. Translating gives CASTPEGGAGANVLTF.

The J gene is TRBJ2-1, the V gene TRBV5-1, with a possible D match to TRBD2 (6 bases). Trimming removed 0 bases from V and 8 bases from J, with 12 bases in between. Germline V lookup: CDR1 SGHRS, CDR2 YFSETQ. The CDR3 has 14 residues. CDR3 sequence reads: CASSLEGPGDEQFF. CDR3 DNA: TGCGCCAGCAGCTTGGAGGGTCCGGGGGATGAGCAGTTCTTC.

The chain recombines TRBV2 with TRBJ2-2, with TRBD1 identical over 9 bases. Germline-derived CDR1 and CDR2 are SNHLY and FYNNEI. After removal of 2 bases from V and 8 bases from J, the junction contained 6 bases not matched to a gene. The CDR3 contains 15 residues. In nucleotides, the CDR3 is TGTGCCAGCAGTGAATGGGACAGGGTACTGGGGGAGCTGTTTTTT. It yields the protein CASSEWDRVLGELFF.

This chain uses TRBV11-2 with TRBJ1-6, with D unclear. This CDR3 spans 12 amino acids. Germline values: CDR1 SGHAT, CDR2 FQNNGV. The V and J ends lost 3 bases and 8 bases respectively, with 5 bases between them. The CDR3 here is CASSFSDSPLHF. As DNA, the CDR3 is TGTGCCAGCAGCTTCTCCGATTCACCCCTCCACTTT.

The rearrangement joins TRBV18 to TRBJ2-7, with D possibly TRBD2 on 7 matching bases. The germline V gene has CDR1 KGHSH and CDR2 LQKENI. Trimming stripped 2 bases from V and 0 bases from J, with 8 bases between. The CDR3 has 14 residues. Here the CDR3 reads CASSPGGASYEQYF. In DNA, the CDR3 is TGTGCCAGCTCACCAGGGGGGGCCTCCTACGAGCAGTACTTC.

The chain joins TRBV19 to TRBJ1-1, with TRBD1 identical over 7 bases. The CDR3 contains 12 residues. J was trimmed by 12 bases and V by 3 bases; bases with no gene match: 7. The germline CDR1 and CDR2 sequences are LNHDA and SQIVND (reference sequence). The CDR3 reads CASSIRQGATFF. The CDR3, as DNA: TGTGCCAGTAGTATCCGACAGGGAGCAACTTTCTTT. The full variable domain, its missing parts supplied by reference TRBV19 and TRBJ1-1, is DGGITQSPKYLFRKEGQNVTLSCEQNLNHDAMYWYRQDPGQGLRLIYYSQIVNDFQKGDIAEGYSVSREKKESFPLTVTSAQKNPTAFYLCASSIRQGATFFGQGTRLTVV.

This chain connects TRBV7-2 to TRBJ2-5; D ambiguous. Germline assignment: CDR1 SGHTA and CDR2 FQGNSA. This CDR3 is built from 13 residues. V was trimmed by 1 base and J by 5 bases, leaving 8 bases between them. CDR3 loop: CASSLERRETQYF. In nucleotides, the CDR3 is TGTGCCAGCAGCTTAGAGAGGCGGGAGACCCAGTACTTC.

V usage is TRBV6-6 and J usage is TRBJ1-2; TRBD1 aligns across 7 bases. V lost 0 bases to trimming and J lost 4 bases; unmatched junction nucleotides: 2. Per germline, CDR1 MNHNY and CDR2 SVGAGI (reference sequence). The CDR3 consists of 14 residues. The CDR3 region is CASSYSGTVYGYTF. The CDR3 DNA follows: TGTGCCAGCAGTTACTCCGGGACAGTCTATGGCTACACCTTC.

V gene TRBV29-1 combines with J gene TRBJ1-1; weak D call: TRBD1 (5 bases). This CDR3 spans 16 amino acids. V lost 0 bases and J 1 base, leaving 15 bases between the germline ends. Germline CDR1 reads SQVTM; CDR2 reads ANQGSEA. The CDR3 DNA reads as TGCAGCGTTGAAGATCGTACGGGACTCCAGAACACTGAAGCTTTCTTT. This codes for CSVEDRTGLQNTEAFF.

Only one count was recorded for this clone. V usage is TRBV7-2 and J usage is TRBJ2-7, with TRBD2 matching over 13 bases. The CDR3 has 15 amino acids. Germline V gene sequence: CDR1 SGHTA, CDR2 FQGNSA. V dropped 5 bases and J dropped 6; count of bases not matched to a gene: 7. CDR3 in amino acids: CASSTRTSGSGEQYF. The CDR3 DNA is TGTGCCAGCAGCACCCGGACTAGCGGGAGTGGCGAGCAGTACTTC.

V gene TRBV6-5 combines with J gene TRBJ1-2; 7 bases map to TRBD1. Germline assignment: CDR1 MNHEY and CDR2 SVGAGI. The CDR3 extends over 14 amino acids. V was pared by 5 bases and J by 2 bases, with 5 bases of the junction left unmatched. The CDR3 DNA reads TGTGCCAGCAGTAGACAGACAGGGAACTATGGCTACACCTTC. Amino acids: CASSRQTGNYGYTF.

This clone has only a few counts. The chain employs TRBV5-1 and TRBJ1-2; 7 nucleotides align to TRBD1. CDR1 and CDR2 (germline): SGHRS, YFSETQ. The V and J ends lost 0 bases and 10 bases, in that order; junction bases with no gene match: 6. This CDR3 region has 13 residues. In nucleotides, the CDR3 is TGCGCCAGCAGCTTGGAGGGGCAGGGGGACTACACCTTC. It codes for CASSLEGQGDYTF.

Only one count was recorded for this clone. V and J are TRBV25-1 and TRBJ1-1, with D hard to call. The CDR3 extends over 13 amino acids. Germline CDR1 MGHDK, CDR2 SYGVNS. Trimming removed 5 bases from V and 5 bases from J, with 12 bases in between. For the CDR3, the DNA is TGTGCCAGCAGTCCCGACCCGAGGACTGAAGCTTTCTTT. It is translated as CASSPDPRTEAFF.

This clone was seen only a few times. The CDR3 DNA is TGTGCCAGCAGGACAGGGGGCAGCACAGATACGCAGTATTTT. This translates into CASRTGGSTDTQYF. The chain couples TRBV6-6 to TRBJ2-3; TRBD1 agrees at 10 bases. The CDR3 loop spans 14 amino acids. Germline assignment: CDR1 MNHNY and CDR2 SVGAGI (reference sequence). The ends lost 6 bases at V and 0 bases at J; junction bases unmatched: 0.

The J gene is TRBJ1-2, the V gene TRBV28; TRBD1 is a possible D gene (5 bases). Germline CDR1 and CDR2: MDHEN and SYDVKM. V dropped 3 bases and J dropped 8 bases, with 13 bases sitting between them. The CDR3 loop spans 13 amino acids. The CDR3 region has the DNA TGTGCCAGCAGTTTTATTCAGGGCGACGGCTACACCTTC. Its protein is CASSFIQGDGYTF.

CDR3 nucleotide sequence: TGCAGCGTCGGGGTCGCGGCGAAAAGCTCCTACAATGAGCAGTTCTTC. Protein product: CSVGVAAKSSYNEQFF. The chain is built from TRBV29-1 and TRBJ2-7; tentatively, D is TRBD2 (5 bases). The J call is doubtful: the DNA matches TRBJ2-1 better. CDR1 is SQVTM, CDR2 ANQGSEA, per germline. The CDR3 loop spans 16 amino acids.

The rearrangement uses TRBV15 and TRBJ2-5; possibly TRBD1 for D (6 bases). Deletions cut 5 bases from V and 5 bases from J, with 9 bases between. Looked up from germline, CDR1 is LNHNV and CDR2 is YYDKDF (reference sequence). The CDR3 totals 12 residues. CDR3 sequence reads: CATSGGGETQYF. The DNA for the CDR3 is TGTGCCACCAGCGGGGGCGGGGAGACCCAGTACTTC. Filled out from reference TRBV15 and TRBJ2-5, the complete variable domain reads DAMVIQNPRYQVTQFGKPVTLSCSQTLNHNVMYWYQQKSSQAPKLLFHYYDKDFNNEADTPDNFQSRRPNTSFCFLDIRSPGLGDTAMYLCATSGGGETQYFGPGTRLLVL.